This is a list of T cell receptor beta chains from one sample in a study of blood T cell repertoires in COVID-19. The data were produced by immunoSEQ multiplex PCR, yet TCRdb's version contains in-frame clones alone and is incomplete. The table shows 250,000 to 300,000 clones, with approximately 85% occurring only once. Sequencing input: peripheral blood. The receptors derive from a man between 45 and 60 years old with active or convalescent COVID-19. CDR3s include the opening cysteine and the closing phenylalanine or tryptophan. D genes are given only for firm matches. Clone size is stated in some rows and not others, as once, few, many or a class when expanded.

J gene | D gene | clone size | V gene | CDR3 DNA | CDR3 protein
TRBJ2-1 | - | - | TRBV7-3 | TGTGCCAGCAGCTTAGAGGGCACCGGGCACAATGAGCAGTTCTTC | CASSLEGTGHNEQFF
TRBJ1-5 | TRBD1 | - | TRBV5-6 | TGTGCCAGCAGCCTTGGGACAGCCCATGGGCCCCAGCATTTT | CASSLGTAHGPQHF
TRBJ1-1 | - | - | TRBV29-1 | TGCAGCGCCCGCGGGGGAAAACTAATGAACACTGAAGCTTTCTTT | CSARGGKLMNTEAFF
TRBJ2-1 | TRBD2 | - | TRBV7-2 | TGTGCCAGCAGTTGGCTAGCGGGAAGGAGTGAGCAGTTCTTC | CASSWLAGRSEQFF
TRBJ1-1 | - | once | TRBV12-3/TRBV12-4 | TGTGCCAGCAGTGCGTTAAGTAACACTGAAGCTTTCTTT | CASSALSNTEAFF
TRBJ2-5 | TRBD1 | - | TRBV2 | TGTGCCAGCAGTCGGGACAGGCCAAACCAAGAGACCCAGTACTTC | CASSRDRPNQETQYF
TRBJ2-7 | TRBD1 | - | TRBV7-8 | TGTGCCAGCAGCTTAACAGGGGAAGGCGAGCAGTACTTC | CASSLTGEGEQYF
TRBJ1-5 | - | - | TRBV7-9 | TGTGCCAGCAGCCTACGATTCGGGGAATTCCAGCCCCAGCATTTT | CASSLRFGEFQPQHF
TRBJ1-1 | TRBD1 | - | TRBV11-2 | TGTGCCAGCAGGGACAGGGCTTCGAACACTGAAGCTTTCTTT | CASRDRASNTEAFF
TRBJ2-1 | TRBD2 | - | TRBV29-1 | TGCAGCGTTGTTACAGCGGGAGGGTACAATGAGCAGTTCTTC | CSVVTAGGYNEQFF
TRBJ1-6 | - | few | TRBV5-6 | TGTGCCAGCAGCTTGGGACAGGTTGCGAATTCACCCCTCCACTTT | CASSLGQVANSPLHF
TRBJ1-1 | - | - | TRBV5-1 | TGCGCCAGCAGCTTGGCCGGCAGGGAAGCTTTCTTT | CASSLAGREAFF
TRBJ2-5 | - | - | TRBV4-1 | TGCGCCAGCAGCCAAGACGGGGGGCCGGAGACCCAGTACTTC | CASSQDGGPETQYF
TRBJ2-3 | TRBD2 | - | TRBV7-2 | TGTGCCAGCAGAATAACCGGGACTAGAAGCACAGATACGCAGTATTTT | CASRITGTRSTDTQYF
TRBJ1-4 | - | once | TRBV11-2 | TGTGCCAGCAGTCAGGGAAGTAGTACTGAAAAACTGTTTTTT | CASSQGSSTEKLFF
TRBJ2-7 | - | - | TRBV19 | TGTGCCAGTAGTAACACAAGGGGCTACGAGCAGTACTTC | CASSNTRGYEQYF
TRBJ2-1 | TRBD2 | - | TRBV18 | TGTGCCAGCTCACTTACTAGGACTAGCGGGGACAATGAGCAGTTCTTC | CASSLTRTSGDNEQFF
TRBJ2-1 | TRBD2 | - | TRBV15 | TGTGCCACATCTAGCGGGACCTTTAGCAATGAGCAGTTCTTC | CATSSGTFSNEQFF
TRBJ2-4 | - | - | TRBV11-2 | TGTGCCAGCAGGCCGATCGGGCCGAGGGGGGCCAAAAACATTCAGTACTTC | CASRPIGPRGAKNIQYF
TRBJ1-3 | - | once | TRBV19 | TGTGCCAGTGGAGGAGGGACTGGAAACACCATATATTTT | CASGGGTGNTIYF
TRBJ2-1 | - | - | TRBV13 | TGTGCCAGCAGCTTAGGTCCTAGCCCATCCCTATATGAGCAGTTCTTC | CASSLGPSPSLYEQFF
TRBJ1-5 | - | - | TRBV5-6 | TGTGCCAGCAGCTTGGGTTGGGAGGCGCAGCCCCAGCATTTT | CASSLGWEAQPQHF
TRBJ2-4 | - | - | TRBV7-2 | TGTGCCTCCTCAGCCAAAAACATTCAGTACTTC | CASSAKNIQYF
TRBJ2-6 | - | - | TRBV28 | TGTGCCAGCAGCGCGCCCTCTGGGGCCAACGTCCTGACTTTC | CASSAPSGANVLTF
TRBJ1-2 | TRBD1 | - | TRBV6-5 | TGTGCCAGCAGTTCCCGACAGGGCTACTATGGCTACACCTTC | CASSSRQGYYGYTF
TRBJ2-7 | - | - | TRBV27 | TGTGCCAGCAGGAGAACGGTAGCCTACGAGCAGTACTTC | CASRRTVAYEQYF
TRBJ1-1 | - | - | TRBV5-1 | TGCGCCAGCAGCCAAGAGAGTACTGAAGCTTTCTTT | CASSQESTEAFF
TRBJ2-3 | TRBD2 | - | TRBV4-3 | TGCGCCAGCAGCCAAGGTCTAGCGGCCACAGATACGCAGTATTTT | CASSQGLAATDTQYF
TRBJ1-3 | - | - | TRBV6-5 | TGTGCCAGCAGAACAGTCCCATCATCTGGAAACACCATATATTTT | CASRTVPSSGNTIYF
TRBJ2-7 | TRBD2 | - | TRBV30 | TGTGCCTGGAGTGGGGCTAGCGGGAGGCTCGGTCAGTACTTC | CAWSGASGRLGQYF
TRBJ2-7 | - | once | TRBV6-2/TRBV6-3 | TGTGCCAGCAGTCAAGGACTGTACTACGAGCAGTACTTC | CASSQGLYYEQYF
TRBJ1-1 | TRBD1 | - | TRBV14 | TGTGCCAGCAGCCAGACAGGGGCCTCTGAAGCTTTCTTT | CASSQTGASEAFF
TRBJ2-3 | TRBD1 | - | TRBV28 | TGTGCCAGCAGTTCCTACAGGGGGCAGGAAAAGGATACGCAGTATTTT | CASSSYRGQEKDTQYF
TRBJ2-2 | TRBD2 | - | TRBV5-1 | TGCGCCAGCAGCTTGGAGACTAGCGGCACCGGGGAGCTGTTTTTT | CASSLETSGTGELFF
TRBJ2-2 | - | - | TRBV7-6 | TGTGCCAGCAGCAAGAACGGCGCCAGCGGGAACACCGGGGAGCTGTTTTTT | CASSKNGASGNTGELFF
TRBJ1-1 | TRBD1 | - | TRBV7-8 | TGTGCCAGCAGCTTTCCGGGACAGGGTGTTGCTTTCTTT | CASSFPGQGVAFF
TRBJ2-3 | TRBD2 | - | TRBV7-9 | TGTGCCAGCAGCTTTTTGTCGGGAGGGGTGCGGGGAGATACGCAGTATTTT | CASSFLSGGVRGDTQYF
TRBJ2-7 | - | - | TRBV7-8 | TGTGCCAGCAGCCCTCGCTCCTACGAGCAGTACTTC | CASSPRSYEQYF
TRBJ1-2 | - | few | TRBV27 | TGTGCCAGCAGTTTATCGGGGCAACTACCTAACTATGGCTACACCTTC | CASSLSGQLPNYGYTF
TRBJ2-1 | TRBD2 | - | TRBV15 | TGTGCCACCACTCTTTGGACTAGCGGGAGCTATGAGCAGTTCTTC | CATTLWTSGSYEQFF
TRBJ1-1 | TRBD1 | - | TRBV28 | TGTGCCAGCAGGATGGGACAGACAATGAACACTGAAGCTTTCTTT | CASRMGQTMNTEAFF
TRBJ1-1 | - | - | TRBV6-5 | TGTGCCAGCAGCCGGACAGAGAGGGTGGAAGCTTTCTTT | CASSRTERVEAFF
TRBJ2-3 | TRBD2 | - | TRBV4-2 | TGTGCCAGCAGCCAAGATTCAGCGGGAGGCAGCACAGATACGCAGTATTTT | CASSQDSAGGSTDTQYF
TRBJ2-7 | - | - | TRBV3-1/TRBV3-2 | TGTGCCAGCAGCCAAGATGGCCTCGTATCGGGACATCGGTACGAGCAGTACTTC | CASSQDGLVSGHRYEQYF
TRBJ2-7 | TRBD2 | - | TRBV28 | TGTGCCAGCAGTTCAAGAATTTCGGGGGGTGTCTACGAGCAGTACTTC | CASSSRISGGVYEQYF
TRBJ2-3 | - | - | TRBV29-1 | TGCAGCGCCCCGATGTCGGCGGTCACAGATACGCAGTATTTT | CSAPMSAVTDTQYF
TRBJ2-3 | TRBD1 | - | TRBV3-1/TRBV3-2 | TGTGCCAGCAGCCCTTCGGGACAGAACACAGATACGCAGTATTTT | CASSPSGQNTDTQYF
TRBJ2-5 | TRBD2 | - | TRBV11-2 | TGTGCCAGCAGCCCGACTAGCGGGAGTGGTGTGACCCAGTACTTC | CASSPTSGSGVTQYF